These T cell receptor beta chains were read from a single sample in a study of T cells after yellow fever vaccination. MiXCR, applied by TCRdb to the 5' RACE reads, yields one record per CDR3 protein. The data contain some 320,000 distinct CDR3 sequences, 4.1% of them singletons. The sample was PBMCs, taken 5 days after the yellow fever booster vaccination. These receptor sequences come from a man aged 18 to 35 who received the YFV17D yellow fever vaccine. Each CDR3 is given with its conserved first and last residue. D genes are given only for firm matches. Size is omitted from some rows. Given values are once, few, many or a class for expanded clones.

clone size	V gene	J gene	D gene	CDR3 DNA	CDR3 protein
few	TRBV20-1	TRBJ2-5	NA	TGCAGTGCTAGAGATGTCGGGGGGCTTGGGGAGACCCAGTACTTC	CSARDVGGLGETQYF
few	TRBV7-2	TRBJ1-1	NA	TGTGCCAGCAGCTTTTCAGGGGCGAACACTGAAGCTTTCTTT	CASSFSGANTEAFF
NA	TRBV9	TRBJ1-4	NA	TGTGCCAGCAGCGTAGCATTCAACCGGAATGAAAAACTGTTTTTT	CASSVAFNRNEKLFF
NA	TRBV5-1	TRBJ2-6	NA	TGCGCCAGTCGGACCGGGATGGGCTCTGGGGCCAACGTCCTGACTTTC	CASRTGMGSGANVLTF
many	TRBV7-8	TRBJ1-4	NA	TGTGCCAGCAGCTTAAGGGAGACTAATGAAAAACTGTTTTTT	CASSLRETNEKLFF
many	TRBV9	TRBJ2-4	TRBD2	TGTGCCAGCAGCGAGGGACTAGCGGGGGCTGGGGGTTTGAACATTCAGTACTTC	CASSEGLAGAGGLNIQYF
NA	TRBV20-1	TRBJ2-1	TRBD2	TGCAGTGCTAGAGATCCCATTAGTGATACTAGCGTCTATTACTCCTACAATGAGCAGTTCTTC	CSARDPISDTSVYYSYNEQFF
NA	TRBV11-2	TRBJ2-1	NA	TGTGCCAGCAGCTTCCCCCTCGGCGAGCAGTTCTTC	CASSFPLGEQFF
many	TRBV29-1	TRBJ2-3	TRBD2	TGCAGCGCCTTAGCGGGGGGGGCAGATACGCAGTATTTT	CSALAGGADTQYF
NA	TRBV12-3/TRBV12-4	TRBJ2-1	NA	TGTGCCAGCAGTTTTCCGTTAGGGCAGTTCTTC	CASSFPLGQFF
many	TRBV7-8	TRBJ2-2	NA	TGTGCCAGCAGCTTAAGTTCGTCAGGGCAGAACGGGGAGCTGTTTTTT	CASSLSSSGQNGELFF
few	TRBV18	TRBJ2-1	TRBD2	TGTGCCAGCTCACGGGGGTTTGCGGGGGGCCCCCATGAGCAGTTCTTC	CASSRGFAGGPHEQFF
NA	TRBV6-4	TRBJ2-5	NA	TGTGCCAGCAGGATGAGAAAGTACCAAGAGACCCAGTACTTC	CASRMRKYQETQYF
many	TRBV4-2	TRBJ2-4	TRBD1	TGTGCCAGCAGCCCCTCACCCCGACAGGGTTGGACCAAAAACATTCAGTACTTC	CASSPSPRQGWTKNIQYF
NA	TRBV5-5	TRBJ1-1	NA	TGTGCCAGCAGCTTGGAGGGGACTGATAGTTCCACTGAAGCTTTCTTT	CASSLEGTDSSTEAFF
few	TRBV7-6	TRBJ2-7	TRBD1	TGTGCCAGCAGCTTAGCGTACCGGACAGGGCGCCGAAATTACGAGCAGTACTTC	CASSLAYRTGRRNYEQYF
NA	TRBV5-1	TRBJ2-2	NA	TGCGCCAGCAGCCCCCTCGCCGGACAGAACACCGGGGAGCTGTTTTTT	CASSPLAGQNTGELFF
few	TRBV27	TRBJ2-5	NA	TGTGCCAGCAGCCCGACACCGTTCGGAGTCGAGACCCAGTACTTC	CASSPTPFGVETQYF
NA	TRBV27	TRBJ1-5	NA	TGTGCCAGCAGTTTAGGGGTGGAGAGCAATCAGCCCCAGCATTTT	CASSLGVESNQPQHF
many	TRBV11-2	TRBJ2-5	NA	TGTGCCAGCAAGTCAGGGTCCCTTAGACAAGACAGGCTGTCAACCCCCGAAAAAGAGACCCAGTACTTC	CASKSGSLRQDRLSTPEKETQYF
many	TRBV7-2	TRBJ2-4	NA	TGTGCCAGCAGCTTAGGGTCGGGGAGGGGGTTTATCATAGCCAAAAACATTCAGTACTTC	CASSLGSGRGFIIAKNIQYF
NA	TRBV2	TRBJ1-5	NA	TGTGCCAGCAGTGGGGACGGAATCAATCAGCCCCAGCATTTT	CASSGDGINQPQHF
many	TRBV5-1	TRBJ2-1	TRBD2	TGCGCCAGCAGCCGGATTACTAGCGGGGGGGCTGGTGAGCAGTTCTTC	CASSRITSGGAGEQFF
NA	TRBV7-2	TRBJ2-5	TRBD1	TGTGCCAGCAGCAGGGGACAGAGGGAGACCCAGTACTTC	CASSRGQRETQYF
few	TRBV12-5	TRBJ1-5	NA	TGTGCTAGTGGTTTGATTGTAACCGGGACACTCAATCAGCCCCAGCATTTT	CASGLIVTGTLNQPQHF
NA	TRBV5-4	TRBJ2-1	TRBD2	TGTGCCAGCAGCGTGCGGGGGGGCGCCTACAATGAGCAGTTCTTC	CASSVRGGAYNEQFF
NA	TRBV7-2	TRBJ2-1	NA	TGTGCCAGCAGCCCCAACTACTTTAACAATGAGCAGTTCTTC	CASSPNYFNNEQFF
many	TRBV3-1	TRBJ1-1	NA	TGTGCCAGCAGCCGGGAGGACACTGAAGCTTTCTTT	CASSREDTEAFF
few	TRBV21-1	TRBJ2-6	NA	TGTGCCAGCGGGGGGCGGTCGTGGAGGTCTGGGGCCAACGTCCTGACTTTC	CASGGRSWRSGANVLTF
NA	TRBV9	TRBJ2-1	TRBD1	TGTGCTAGAAAACGGGGGGACAGGGGTCACAATGAGCAGTTCTTC	CARKRGDRGHNEQFF
few	TRBV2	TRBJ2-7	NA	TGTGCCAGCAAGGTCCCGGGAAGCTCCTACGAGCAGTACTTC	CASKVPGSSYEQYF
NA	TRBV4-2	TRBJ2-3	TRBD2	TGTGCCAGCAGCCAAGAACCTAGCGGGGGGTACACAGATACGCAGTATTTT	CASSQEPSGGYTDTQYF
few	TRBV18	TRBJ2-1	TRBD1	TGTGCCAGCTCACCGACGGACAGGGGGTCCTACAATGAGCAGTTCTTC	CASSPTDRGSYNEQFF
NA	TRBV4-3	TRBJ1-3	NA	TGCGCCAGCAGCCAATCCGGGGTCTCTGGAAACACCATATATTTT	CASSQSGVSGNTIYF